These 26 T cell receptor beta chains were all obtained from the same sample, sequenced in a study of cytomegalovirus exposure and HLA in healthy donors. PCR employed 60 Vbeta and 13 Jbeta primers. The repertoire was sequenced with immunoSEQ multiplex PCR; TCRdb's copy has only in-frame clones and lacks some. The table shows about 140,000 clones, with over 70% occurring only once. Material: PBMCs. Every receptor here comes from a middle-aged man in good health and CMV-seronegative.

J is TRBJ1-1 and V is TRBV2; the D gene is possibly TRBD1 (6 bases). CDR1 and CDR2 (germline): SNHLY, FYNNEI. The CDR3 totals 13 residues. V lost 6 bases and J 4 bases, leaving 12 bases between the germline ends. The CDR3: CASRRGGTTEAFF. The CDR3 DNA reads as TGTGCCAGCAGGAGGGGGGGGACCACTGAAGCTTTCTTT.

For the CDR3, the DNA is TGTGCCAGCAGCCCGACTAGCGGACAGGGCGCTCAGCCCCAGCATTTT. Amino acids: CASSPTSGQGAQPQHF. The rearrangement uses TRBV4-2 and TRBJ1-5, with TRBD1 matching 8 bases. Germline CDR1 is LGHNA and CDR2 is YNFKEQ. J was trimmed by 6 bases and V by 4 bases; bases with no gene match: 11. The CDR3 is 16 residues long.

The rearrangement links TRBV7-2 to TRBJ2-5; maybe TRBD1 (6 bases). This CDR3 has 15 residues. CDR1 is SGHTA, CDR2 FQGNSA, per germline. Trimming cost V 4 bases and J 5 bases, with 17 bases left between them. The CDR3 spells CASSSTRTGIETQYF. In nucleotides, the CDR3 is TGTGCCAGCAGCTCCACAAGAACAGGGATCGAGACCCAGTACTTC.

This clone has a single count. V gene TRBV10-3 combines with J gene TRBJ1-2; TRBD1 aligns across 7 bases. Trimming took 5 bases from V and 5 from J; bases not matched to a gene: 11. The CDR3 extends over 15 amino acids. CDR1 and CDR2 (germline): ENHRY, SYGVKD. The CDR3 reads CAISPGQPRGYGYTF. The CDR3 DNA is TGTGCCATCAGTCCGGGACAGCCAAGGGGTTATGGCTACACCTTC.

The CDR3 DNA reads as TGCGCCAGCAGCAGGGGACAGGGCGAAAACATTCAGTACTTC. Protein sequence: CASSRGQGENIQYF. This sequence joins TRBV5-1 and TRBJ2-4, with 9 positions matching TRBD1. This CDR3 spans 14 amino acids. Trimming took 4 bases from V and 5 from J; bases not matched to a gene: 4. Germline assignment: CDR1 SGHRS and CDR2 YFSETQ.

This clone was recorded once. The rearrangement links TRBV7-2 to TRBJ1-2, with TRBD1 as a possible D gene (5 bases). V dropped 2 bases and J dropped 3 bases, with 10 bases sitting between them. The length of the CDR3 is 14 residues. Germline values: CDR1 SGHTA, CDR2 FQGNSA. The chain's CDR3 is CASSLPGEDYGYTF. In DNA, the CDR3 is TGTGCCAGCAGCTTACCGGGGGAGGACTATGGCTACACCTTC.

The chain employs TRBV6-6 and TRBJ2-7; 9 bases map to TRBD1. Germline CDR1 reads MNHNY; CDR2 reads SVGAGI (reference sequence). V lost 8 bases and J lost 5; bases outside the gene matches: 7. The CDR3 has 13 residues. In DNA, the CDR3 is TGTGCCAGCGGGGGACAGGGAGTCAACGAGCAGTACTTC. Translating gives CASGGQGVNEQYF.

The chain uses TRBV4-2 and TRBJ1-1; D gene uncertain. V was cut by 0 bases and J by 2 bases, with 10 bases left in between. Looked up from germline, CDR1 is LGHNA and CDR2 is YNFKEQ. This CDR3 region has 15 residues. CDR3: CASSQENRQNTEAFF. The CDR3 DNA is TGTGCCAGCAGCCAAGAGAACAGACAAAACACTGAAGCTTTCTTT.

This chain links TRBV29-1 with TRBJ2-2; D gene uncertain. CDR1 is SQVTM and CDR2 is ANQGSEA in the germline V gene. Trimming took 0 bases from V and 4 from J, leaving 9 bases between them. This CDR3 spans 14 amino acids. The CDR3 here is CSVEDLASTGELFF. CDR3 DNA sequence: TGCAGCGTTGAAGATCTGGCCAGCACCGGGGAGCTGTTTTTT.

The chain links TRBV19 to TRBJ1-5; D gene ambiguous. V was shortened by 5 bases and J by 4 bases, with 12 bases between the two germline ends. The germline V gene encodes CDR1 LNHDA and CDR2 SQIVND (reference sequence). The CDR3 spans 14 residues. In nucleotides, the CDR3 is TGTGCCAGTAGTGCGAGGGTGGGAAATCAGCCCCAGCATTTT. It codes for CASSARVGNQPQHF.

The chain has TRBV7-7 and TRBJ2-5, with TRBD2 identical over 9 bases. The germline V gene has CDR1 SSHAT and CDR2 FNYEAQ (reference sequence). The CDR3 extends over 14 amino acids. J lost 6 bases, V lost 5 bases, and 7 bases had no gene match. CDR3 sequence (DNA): TGTGCCAGCAGCGACGGACTAGCGACGAAGACCCAGTACTTC. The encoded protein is CASSDGLATKTQYF. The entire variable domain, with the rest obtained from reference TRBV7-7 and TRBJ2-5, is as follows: GAGVSQSPRYKVTKRGQDVTLRCDPISSHATLYWYQQALGQGPEFLTYFNYEAQPDKSGLPSDRFSAERPEGSISTLTIQRTEQRDSAMYRCASSDGLATKTQYFGPGTRLLVL.

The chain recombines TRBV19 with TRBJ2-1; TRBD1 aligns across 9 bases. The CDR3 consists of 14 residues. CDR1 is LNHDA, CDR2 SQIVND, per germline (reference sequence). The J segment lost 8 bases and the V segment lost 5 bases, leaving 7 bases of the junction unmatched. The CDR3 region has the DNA TGTGCCAGTAGTTTCCGGGACAGGGCCCATGAGCAGTTCTTC. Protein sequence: CASSFRDRAHEQFF. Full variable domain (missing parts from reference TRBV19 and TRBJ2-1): DGGITQSPKYLFRKEGQNVTLSCEQNLNHDAMYWYRQDPGQGLRLIYYSQIVNDFQKGDIAEGYSVSREKKESFPLTVTSAQKNPTAFYLCASSFRDRAHEQFFGPGTRLTVL.

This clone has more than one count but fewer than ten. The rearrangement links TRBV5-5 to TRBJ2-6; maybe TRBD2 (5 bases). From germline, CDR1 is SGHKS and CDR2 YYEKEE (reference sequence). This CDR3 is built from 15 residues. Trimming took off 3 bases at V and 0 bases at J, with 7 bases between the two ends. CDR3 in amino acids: CASSWGASGANVLTF. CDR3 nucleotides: TGTGCCAGCAGCTGGGGAGCCTCTGGGGCCAACGTCCTGACTTTC.

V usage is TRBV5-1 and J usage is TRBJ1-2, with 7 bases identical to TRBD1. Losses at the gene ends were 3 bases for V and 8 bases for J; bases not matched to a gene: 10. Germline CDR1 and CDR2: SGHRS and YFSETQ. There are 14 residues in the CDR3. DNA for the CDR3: TGCGCCAGCAGCTCCAGAAGACAGGGCTCGGGCTACACCTTC. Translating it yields CASSSRRQGSGYTF.

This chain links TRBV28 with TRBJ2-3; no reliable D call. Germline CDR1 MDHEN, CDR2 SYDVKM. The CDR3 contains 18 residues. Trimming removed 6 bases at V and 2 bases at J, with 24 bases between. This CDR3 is CASSLERGGANPTDTQYF. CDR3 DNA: TGTGCCAGCAGCCTGGAGCGAGGCGGCGCCAACCCCACAGATACGCAGTATTTT.

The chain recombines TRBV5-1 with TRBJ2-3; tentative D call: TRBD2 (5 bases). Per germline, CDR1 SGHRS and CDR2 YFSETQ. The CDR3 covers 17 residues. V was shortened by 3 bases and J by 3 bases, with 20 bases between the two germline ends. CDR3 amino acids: CASSSTRTGSLTDTQYF. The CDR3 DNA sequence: TGCGCCAGCAGCTCCACCAGAACGGGATCTTTGACAGATACGCAGTATTTT. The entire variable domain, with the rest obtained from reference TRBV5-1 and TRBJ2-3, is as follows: KAGVTQTPRYLIKTRGQQVTLSCSPISGHRSVSWYQQTPGQGLQFLFEYFSETQRNKGNFPGRFSGRQFSNSRSEMNVSTLELGDSALYLCASSSTRTGSLTDTQYFGPGTRLTVL.

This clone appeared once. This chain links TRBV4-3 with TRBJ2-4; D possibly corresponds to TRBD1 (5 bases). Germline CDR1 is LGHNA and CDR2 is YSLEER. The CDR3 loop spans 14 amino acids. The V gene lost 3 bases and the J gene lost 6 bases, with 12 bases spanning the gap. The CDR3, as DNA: TGCGCCAGCAGCCAGGTTGCAGGGCCAAACATTCAGTACTTC. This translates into CASSQVAGPNIQYF.

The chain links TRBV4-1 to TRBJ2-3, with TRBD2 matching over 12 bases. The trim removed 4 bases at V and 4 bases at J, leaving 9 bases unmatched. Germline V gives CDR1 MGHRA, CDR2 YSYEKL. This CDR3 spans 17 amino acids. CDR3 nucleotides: TGCGCCAGCAGCCGACATCTAGCGGGGGGGTACCCAGATACGCAGTATTTT. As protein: CASSRHLAGGYPDTQYF.

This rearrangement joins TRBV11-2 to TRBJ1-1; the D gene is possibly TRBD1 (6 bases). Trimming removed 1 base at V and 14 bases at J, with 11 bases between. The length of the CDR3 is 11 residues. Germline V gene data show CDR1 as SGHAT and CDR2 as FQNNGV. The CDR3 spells CASSLAWGQFF. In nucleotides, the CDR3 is TGTGCCAGCAGCTTAGCATGGGGGCAGTTCTTT.

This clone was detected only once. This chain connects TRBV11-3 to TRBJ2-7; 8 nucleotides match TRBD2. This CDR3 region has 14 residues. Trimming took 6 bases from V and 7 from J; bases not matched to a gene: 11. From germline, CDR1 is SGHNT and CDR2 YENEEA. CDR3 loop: CASSPTSGGLEQYF. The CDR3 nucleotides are TGTGCCAGCAGTCCCACTTCGGGAGGGCTGGAGCAGTACTTC. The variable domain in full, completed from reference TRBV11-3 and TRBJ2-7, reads EAGVVQSPRYKIIEKKQPVAFWCNPISGHNTLYWYLQNLGQGPELLIRYENEEAVDDSQLPKDRFSAERLKGVDSTLKIQPAELGDSAVYLCASSPTSGGLEQYFGPGTRLTVT.

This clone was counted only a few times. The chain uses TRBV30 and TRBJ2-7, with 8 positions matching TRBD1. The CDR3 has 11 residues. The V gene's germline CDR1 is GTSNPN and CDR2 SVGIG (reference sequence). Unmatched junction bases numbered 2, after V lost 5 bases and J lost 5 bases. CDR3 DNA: TGTGCCTGGGACAGGGGCCACGAGCAGTACTTC. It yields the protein CAWDRGHEQYF.

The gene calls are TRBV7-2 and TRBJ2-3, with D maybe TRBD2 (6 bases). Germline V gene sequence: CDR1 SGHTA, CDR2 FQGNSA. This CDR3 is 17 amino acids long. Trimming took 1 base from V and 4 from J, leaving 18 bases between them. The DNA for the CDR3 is TGTGCCAGCAGCTTAGTCGGAACGCGGGGTAGTCCAGATACGCAGTATTTT. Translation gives CASSLVGTRGSPDTQYF.

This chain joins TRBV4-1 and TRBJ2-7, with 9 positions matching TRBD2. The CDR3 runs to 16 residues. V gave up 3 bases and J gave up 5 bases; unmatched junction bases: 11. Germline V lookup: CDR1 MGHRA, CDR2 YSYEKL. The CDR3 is CASSHPLSGTSNEQYF. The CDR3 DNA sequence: TGCGCCAGCAGCCACCCCCTTTCCGGGACTAGCAACGAGCAGTACTTC.

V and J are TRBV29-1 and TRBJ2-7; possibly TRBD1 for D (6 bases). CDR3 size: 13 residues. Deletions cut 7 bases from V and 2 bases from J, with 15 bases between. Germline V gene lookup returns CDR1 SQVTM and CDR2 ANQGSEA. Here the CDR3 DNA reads TGCAGCGCTGCAGGGGTTCCCACCTACGAGCAGTACTTC. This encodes CSAAGVPTYEQYF.

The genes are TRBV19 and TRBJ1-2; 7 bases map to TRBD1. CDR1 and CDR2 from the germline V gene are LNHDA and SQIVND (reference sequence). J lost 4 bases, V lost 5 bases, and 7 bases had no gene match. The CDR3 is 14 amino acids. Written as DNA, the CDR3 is TGTGCCAGTAGTTCAGGGGGGAGAATCTATGGCTACACCTTC. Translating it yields CASSSGGRIYGYTF.

This CDR3 is CASSLGAGVGETQYF. CDR3 DNA sequence: TGTGCCAGCAGCTTAGGAGCAGGGGTAGGGGAGACCCAGTACTTC. The chain recombines TRBV7-7 with TRBJ2-5, with D possibly being TRBD1 (6 bases). From germline, CDR1 is SSHAT and CDR2 FNYEAQ (reference sequence). With 1 base removed from V and 5 bases from J, the gap between germline ends came to 14 bases. This CDR3 has 15 amino acids.